The 10 T cell receptor beta chains reported below all come from one sample, sequenced in a study of blood T cell repertoires in COVID-19. Generated by immunoSEQ multiplex PCR, the TCRdb table keeps only in-frame clones and is missing some. Among fewer than 650,000 clones, 70% to 90% were seen once, and the ten largest hold around 7.8%. The sequencing sample was made of peripheral blood. The receptors stem from a woman between 50 and 59 years old with COVID-19, enrolled during active disease.

This chain joins TRBV18 and TRBJ1-4; D gene uncertain. This CDR3 contains 17 residues. Trimming removed 1 base at V and 2 bases at J, with 14 bases between. The germline CDR1 and CDR2 sequences are KGHSH and LQKENI. In DNA, the CDR3 is TGTGCCAGCTCACCACTACGGCAGACGACTACTAATGAAAAACTGTTTTTT. It translates to CASSPLRQTTTNEKLFF.

V is TRBV9 and J is TRBJ2-7, with no clear D. CDR3 size: 13 residues. Germline values: CDR1 SGDLS, CDR2 YYNGEE. The germline V and J ends were trimmed by 0 bases and 2 bases, with 6 bases remaining between them. CDR3 sequence (DNA): TGTGCCAGCAGCGTAGGCAGTGCCTACGAGCAGTACTTC. It codes for CASSVGSAYEQYF.

V and J are TRBV3-1 (or the pseudogene TRBV3-2) and TRBJ2-1; 11 nucleotides line up with TRBD2. Losses at the gene ends were 1 base for V and 7 bases for J; bases not matched to a gene: 9. This CDR3 is 17 amino acids long. CDR1 is LGHDT and CDR2 is YNNKEL in the germline V gene (reference sequence). The CDR3 here is CASSQVDLAGGWNEQFF. CDR3 sequence (DNA): TGTGCCAGCAGCCAAGTCGATCTAGCGGGGGGCTGGAATGAGCAGTTCTTC.

J is TRBJ2-5 and V is TRBV10-1; 10 bases match TRBD1. V lost 6 bases, J lost 2 bases, and 3 bases stayed unmatched. The CDR3 is made up of 14 amino acids. Germline values: CDR1 WNHNN, CDR2 SYGVQD (reference sequence). This chain's CDR3 is CASSRTGGQETQYF. The CDR3 bases are TGCGCCAGCAGCCGGACAGGGGGACAAGAGACCCAGTACTTC.

The rearrangement joins TRBV2 to TRBJ2-1; D is possibly TRBD2 (6 bases). Germline loops: CDR1 SNHLY, CDR2 FYNNEI. CDR3 length: 14 residues. V gave up 10 bases and J gave up 1 base, with 14 bases separating them. The CDR3 reads CAIPRAGSYNEQFF. Here the CDR3 DNA reads TGTGCCATACCACGTGCGGGATCCTACAATGAGCAGTTCTTC.

This rearrangement joins TRBV7-6 to TRBJ2-2; 7 bases align to TRBD1. After removal of 1 base from V and 6 bases from J, the junction contained 8 bases not matched to a gene. The CDR3 loop spans 16 amino acids. Germline V gene lookup returns CDR1 SGHVS and CDR2 FNYEAQ. The CDR3 DNA reads TGTGCCAGCAGCTTAGTAACAGGGGATAGCGCCGGGGAGCTGTTTTTT. Encoded protein: CASSLVTGDSAGELFF.

V and J are TRBV5-1 and TRBJ1-1; 9 bases fit TRBD1. V was pared by 6 bases and J by 5 bases, with 5 bases of the junction left unmatched. The CDR3 runs to 13 residues. Germline values: CDR1 SGHRS, CDR2 YFSETQ. CDR3: CASTWDRETEAFF. The CDR3, as DNA: TGCGCCAGCACCTGGGACAGGGAGACTGAAGCTTTCTTT.

This chain connects TRBV5-6 to TRBJ1-1, with 8 nucleotides matching TRBD1. Losses at the gene ends were 4 bases for V and 3 bases for J; bases not matched to a gene: 5. The V gene's germline CDR1 is SGHDT and CDR2 YYEEEE. This CDR3 is built from 14 residues. This CDR3 reads CASSDIQGDTEAFF. CDR3 DNA sequence: TGTGCCAGCAGCGACATACAGGGGGACACTGAAGCTTTCTTT.

Details on this clone: Other nucleotide sequences in the sample specify the same CDR3. The rearrangement joins TRBV28 to TRBJ1-4, with 11 nucleotides matching TRBD1. The CDR3 length is 14 residues. Trimming at V came to 4 bases and at J to 6 bases, leaving 1 base not matched to a gene. Per the germline V gene, CDR1 is MDHEN and CDR2 is SYDVKM. CDR3 amino acids: CASSWDRGDEKLFF. The CDR3 DNA sequence: TGTGCCAGCAGTTGGGACAGGGGGGATGAAAAACTGTTTTTT. The variable domain in full, with the rest retrieved from reference TRBV28 and TRBJ1-4, is DVKVTQSSRYLVKRTGEKVFLECVQDMDHENMFWYRQDPGLGLRLIYFSYDVKMKEKGDIPEGYSVSREKKERFSLILESASTNQTSMYLCASSWDRGDEKLFFGSGTQLSVL.

To note about this clone: This specimen includes other DNA sequences encoding the same CDR3. CDR3: CASSLRGGYTF. DNA for the CDR3: TGTGCCAGCAGCCTCAGGGGAGGCTACACCTTC. V and J are TRBV12-3 or TRBV12-4 and TRBJ1-2; the D gene is possibly TRBD1 (6 bases). V lost 6 bases, J lost 8 bases, and 10 bases lay in between. CDR3 length equals 11 residues.